Presented here are 22 T cell receptor beta chains from one specimen sequenced in a study of long-term antiretroviral therapy in people with HIV (dated by TCRdb to between 2021 and 2024). The immunoSEQ hsTCRB v3.0 assay was used at survey level resolution to sequence the TRB variable region. Not all clones reach the TCRdb copy of this immuneACCESS table, which keeps in-frame sequences only. Checked studies attribute under half of the gap to unresolved V genes and leave the rest unexplained. The sample yields 35,000 to 45,000 clones; roughly 94% were counted once. The ten most abundant clones make up roughly 3.9% of the sample. The sequencing used unsorted PBMCs, collected 4.1 years after starting antiretroviral therapy. The source of these receptors is a woman aged 50 to 60 with HIV.

CDR3 nucleotides: TGTGCCAGCAGTTTCGGGGACAGCTCGTCTAATTCACCCCTCCACTTT. It encodes CASSFGDSSSNSPLHF. V usage is TRBV27 and J usage is TRBJ1-6, with 7 bases matching TRBD1. Germline values: CDR1 MNHEY, CDR2 SMNVEV (reference sequence). Trimming at V came to 3 bases and at J to 6 bases, leaving 8 bases not matched to a gene. The CDR3 loop spans 16 amino acids.

This clone came up once. V gene TRBV6-6 combines with J gene TRBJ1-2; TRBD1 agrees at 8 bases. Per the germline V gene, CDR1 is MNHNY and CDR2 is SVGAGI (reference sequence). The length of the CDR3 is 14 residues. Trimming took 6 bases from V and 6 from J; bases not matched to a gene: 9. In DNA, the CDR3 is TGTGCCAGCAGCCGATTCGGACAGGGTCATGGCTACACCTTC. Its translation: CASSRFGQGHGYTF.

The chain links TRBV6-4 to TRBJ2-5, with TRBD2 matching 11 bases. Unmatched junction bases numbered 3, after V lost 4 bases and J lost 2 bases. There are 15 residues in the CDR3. CDR1 is MRHNA, CDR2 SNTAGT, per germline. The CDR3 region is CASSGTSGPQETQYF. The CDR3 nucleotides read TGTGCCAGCAGTGGGACTAGCGGGCCTCAAGAGACCCAGTACTTC.

The rearrangement joins TRBV5-6 to TRBJ1-2; D remains unclear. V was trimmed by 4 bases and J by 5 bases, leaving 12 bases between them. The germline V gene has CDR1 SGHDT and CDR2 YYEEEE. The CDR3 consists of 13 residues. As DNA, the CDR3 is TGTGCCAGCAGCCAAGTAGAGAATTATGGCTACACCTTC. Translation: CASSQVENYGYTF.

The chain links TRBV6-5 to TRBJ2-7; the D call may be TRBD1 or TRBD2 (5 bases each). Germline V gene data show CDR1 as MNHEY and CDR2 as SVGAGI. Trimming took 5 bases from V and 0 from J, leaving 14 bases between them. The CDR3 sequence is 15 residues long. CDR3 protein: CASSPGTLGSYEQYF. For the CDR3, the DNA is TGTGCCAGCAGTCCCGGGACCCTGGGCTCCTACGAGCAGTACTTC.

The gene calls are TRBV7-6 and TRBJ2-1, with D possibly being TRBD1 or TRBD2 (5 bases each). Germline CDR1 SGHVS, CDR2 FNYEAQ. The CDR3 runs 13 residues. V lost 2 bases, J lost 8 bases, and 10 bases lay in between. This CDR3 is CASSLRRGDEQFF. CDR3 DNA: TGTGCCAGCAGCTTACGGCGAGGGGATGAGCAGTTCTTC. The variable domain in full, completed from reference TRBV7-6 and TRBJ2-1, reads GAGVSQSPRYKVTKRGQDVALRCDPISGHVSLYWYRQALGQGPEFLTYFNYEAQQDKSGLPNDRFSAERPEGSISTLTIQRTEQRDSAMYRCASSLRRGDEQFFGPGTRLTVL.

The CDR3 spells CASSQERTSGGISYEQYF. Written as DNA, the CDR3 is TGTGCCAGCAGCCAAGAAAGGACTAGCGGGGGGATCTCCTACGAGCAGTACTTC. The chain couples TRBV4-2 to TRBJ2-7; 14 positions agree with TRBD2. Germline CDR1 LGHNA, CDR2 YNFKEQ. The trim removed 0 bases at V and 0 bases at J, leaving 4 bases unmatched. This CDR3 contains 18 residues.

The V call is TRBV5-4, the J call TRBJ1-2; perhaps TRBD1 as D (5 bases). The CDR3 spans 14 residues. The germline V and J ends were trimmed by 2 bases and 5 bases, with 13 bases remaining between them. Germline assignment: CDR1 SGHNT and CDR2 YYREEE (reference sequence). The CDR3 DNA follows: TGTGCCAGCAGCTTAAGAGGGGATCTTTATGGCTACACCTTC. This gives the protein CASSLRGDLYGYTF.

This rearrangement joins TRBV5-6 to TRBJ2-7; no clear D. Trimming shortened V by 3 bases and J by 0 bases, and 13 bases separated the two germline ends. CDR3 length equals 15 residues. The V gene's germline CDR1 is SGHDT and CDR2 YYEEEE. The CDR3 sequence: CASSSDVLGSYEQYF. CDR3 coding DNA: TGTGCCAGCAGCTCGGACGTGTTGGGCTCCTACGAGCAGTACTTC.

The V gene is TRBV19, the J gene TRBJ1-2; TRBD1 aligns across 8 bases. Germline trimming cut 5 bases from V and 4 bases from J; bases unmatched to any gene: 6. The germline CDR1 and CDR2 sequences are LNHDA and SQIVND (reference sequence). This CDR3 is built from 14 residues. The CDR3 spells CASSGTGVGYGYTF. Here the CDR3 DNA reads TGTGCCAGTAGTGGGACAGGAGTTGGCTATGGCTACACCTTC.

This rearrangement joins TRBV29-1 to TRBJ1-1; D gene uncertain. V shed 1 base and J shed 6 bases, with 3 bases lying between them. Germline loops: CDR1 SQVTM, CDR2 ANQGSEA. The CDR3 is 10 amino acids. The CDR3 sequence is CSVEGPEAFF. The CDR3 DNA is TGCAGCGTTGAAGGCCCTGAAGCTTTCTTT.

The V gene is TRBV5-1, the J gene TRBJ1-4, with TRBD1 matching over 7 bases. There are 14 residues in the CDR3. Germline V gives CDR1 SGHRS, CDR2 YFSETQ. Trimming cost V 7 bases and J 0 bases; bases outside gene matches: 3. DNA for the CDR3: TGCGCCAGCCGGGACAGTGCAACTAATGAAAAACTGTTTTTT. This translates into CASRDSATNEKLFF. Looking up the rest from reference TRBV5-1 and TRBJ1-4 gives the full variable domain: KAGVTQTPRYLIKTRGQQVTLSCSPISGHRSVSWYQQTPGQGLQFLFEYFSETQRNKGNFPGRFSGRQFSNSRSEMNVSTLELGDSALYLCASRDSATNEKLFFGSGTQLSVL.

This clone was seen a handful of times. The gene calls are TRBV5-1 and TRBJ1-6; TRBD1 matches at 11 bases. This CDR3 spans 15 amino acids. Germline loops: CDR1 SGHRS, CDR2 YFSETQ. Trimming cost V 4 bases and J 8 bases; bases outside gene matches: 5. CDR3 sequence reads: CASSRTGGADSPLHF. The CDR3 DNA reads TGCGCCAGCAGCAGGACAGGGGGCGCGGATTCACCCCTCCACTTT.

V gene TRBV27 combines with J gene TRBJ1-5; the D gene is possibly TRBD1 (6 bases). Germline loops: CDR1 MNHEY, CDR2 SMNVEV (reference sequence). CDR3 length equals 15 residues. V shed 7 bases and J shed 3 bases, with 16 bases lying between them. The CDR3 region has the DNA TGTGCCAGCACTTCACAGGGCTCATTCAATCAGCCCCAGCATTTT. It codes for CASTSQGSFNQPQHF.

V usage is TRBV15 and J usage is TRBJ2-1; 9 bases line up with TRBD2. CDR3 size: 18 residues. J gave up 4 bases and V 3 bases, and 13 bases lay outside the gene matches. Per germline, CDR1 LNHNV and CDR2 YYDKDF (reference sequence). CDR3 sequence reads: CATSRERTSAGGYNEQFF. CDR3 sequence (DNA): TGTGCCACCAGCAGGGAACGGACCTCAGCGGGGGGTTACAATGAGCAGTTCTTC.

The rearrangement uses TRBV7-2 and TRBJ2-1, with D perhaps matching TRBD1 (6 bases). The CDR3 is 14 residues long. Looked up from germline, CDR1 is SGHTA and CDR2 is FQGNSA. V lost 7 bases, J lost 9 bases, and 19 bases lay in between. The CDR3 DNA reads as TGTGCCAGCACAGAGACAGGCACGGTGGTTGAGCAGTTCTTC. This codes for CASTETGTVVEQFF.

The rearrangement uses TRBV19 and TRBJ1-5; D uncertain. The germline CDR1 and CDR2 sequences are LNHDA and SQIVND (reference sequence). V gave up 2 bases and J gave up 3 bases, with 5 bases separating them. The CDR3 loop spans 13 amino acids. The CDR3 DNA reads as TGTGCCAGTAGTATACAGAACAATCAGCCCCAGCATTTT. Translated: CASSIQNNQPQHF.

The genes are TRBV7-3 and TRBJ2-5, with unresolved D. This CDR3 contains 16 residues. V lost 3 bases and J 2 bases, leaving 16 bases between the germline ends. Germline CDR1 reads SGHTA; CDR2 reads FQGTGA. The CDR3 nucleotides are TGTGCCAGCAGCTTCACGGGCCGGGCCCTGCAAGAGACCCAGTACTTC. This codes for CASSFTGRALQETQYF. Full variable domain (missing parts from reference TRBV7-3 and TRBJ2-5): GAGVSQTPSNKVTEKGKYVELRCDPISGHTALYWYRQSLGQGPEFLIYFQGTGAADDSGLPNDRFFAVRPEGSVSTLKIQRTERGDSAVYLCASSFTGRALQETQYFGPGTRLLVL.

The CDR3 loop reads CASSSPPPNDRGDGYTF. CDR3 DNA sequence: TGTGCCAGCAGCTCCCCACCACCTAACGACAGGGGGGATGGCTACACCTTC. V usage is TRBV5-8 and J usage is TRBJ1-2, with 9 bases fitting TRBD1. J was trimmed by 6 bases and V by 3 bases; bases with no gene match: 15. This CDR3 has 17 residues. Per germline, CDR1 SGHTS and CDR2 YDEGEE.

The chain has TRBV6-4 and TRBJ2-7; D gene unclear. Between the trimmed V and J ends, which lost 2 bases and 4 bases, there was a span of 12 bases. The CDR3 extends over 14 amino acids. Looked up from germline, CDR1 is MRHNA and CDR2 is SNTAGT. The CDR3 loop is CASSDQCSRYEQYF. As DNA, the CDR3 is TGTGCCAGCAGTGACCAATGTAGTCGATACGAGCAGTACTTC.

The rearrangement links TRBV7-9 to TRBJ2-4; no reliable D call. V lost 5 bases and J lost 0, with 17 bases in between. The germline V gene encodes CDR1 SEHNR and CDR2 FQNEAQ (reference sequence). The CDR3 is 17 residues long. The CDR3 spells CASSPSNSPLAKNIQYF. The CDR3, as DNA: TGTGCCAGCAGCCCGTCCAACAGTCCCTTAGCCAAAAACATTCAGTACTTC.

The rearrangement links TRBV7-9 to TRBJ1-3, with 9 bases that match TRBD1. Germline trimming cut 4 bases from V and 4 bases from J; bases unmatched to any gene: 5. This CDR3 spans 15 amino acids. Germline lookup yields CDR1 SEHNR and CDR2 FQNEAQ (reference sequence). The CDR3 spells CASSYEGQGGNTIYF. In nucleotides, the CDR3 is TGTGCCAGCAGCTACGAAGGACAGGGGGGAAACACCATATATTTT.